Sequencing of this TCR beta chain was carried out in a study of technical replicates of blood from a handful of donors. Profiled with immunoSEQ multiplex PCR; TCRdb holds only in-frame clones, not every one. The sample lists around 16,000 clones; roughly 88% were seen once. The CDR3 contains 13 residues. Trimming stripped 5 bases from V and 5 bases from J, with 13 bases between. Germline V gene lookup returns CDR1 KGHSH and CDR2 LQKENI. The sequence came from a human donor in good health. This chain uses TRBV18 with TRBJ2-7; maybe TRBD2 (5 bases). Sequencing was performed on PBMCs. The CDR3 DNA is TGTGCCAGCTCATCAGCGGATGGGGACGAGCAGTACTTC. Protein product: CASSSADGDEQYF.